The 13 T cell receptor beta chains below were found in one sample sequenced in a study of tumor-infiltrating lymphocytes in primary liver carcinoma. Scientists recovered RNA and DNA together from roughly 20-30 mg of unsorted bulk tissue. A primer in the constant region served to generate TCR beta cDNA from 500 ng of total RNA. Each TCR beta library was derived from three nested multiplex PCR rounds that employed slightly modified ARM-PCR. Researchers ran the first two PCR rounds for roughly 10 cycles each with TRBV1-TRBV30 forward primers and a C-beta reverse primer. TCRdb redid the calling of the multiplex PCR reads with MiXCR, one entry per CDR3 protein. The sample includes 47,000 or so distinct CDR3 sequences, about 70% seen only once; the top ten take roughly a quarter. Sample: liver tumor tissue from sampling region 3. The sample's subset: tumor region T3, left-lateral pole. Every receptor here comes from a man aged 35-49 years with primary liver carcinoma and hepatitis B virus infection.

A remark on this clonotype: This CDR3 is missing its conserved last phenylalanine or tryptophan, likely due to a read error. J is TRBJ2-7 and V is TRBV4-2, with 10 bases identical to TRBD2. Losses at the gene ends were 1 base for V and 2 bases for J; bases not matched to a gene: 2. The germline V gene has CDR1 LGHNA and CDR2 YNFKEQ. This CDR3 comprises 15 residues. Here the CDR3 DNA reads TGTGCCAGCAGCCAAGCAGCGGGAGGGACCTACGAGCAGTACTAC. Its translation is CASSQAAGGTYEQYY.

Regarding this clonotype: At one end, the junction sequence differs from germline, possibly due to a read error. The CDR3 coding sequence is TGTGCCAGTAGCTTAGAGGTTGGGGACGAAAAACTGCCTTTT. Translation gives CASSLEVGDEKLPF. The rearrangement joins TRBV11-2 to TRBJ1-4, with a weak D call TRBD1 (5 bases). The CDR3 totals 14 residues. Germline V lookup: CDR1 SGHAT, CDR2 FQNNGV.

Regarding this clonotype: Mismatch with germline at one junction end may stem from a read error. CDR3 amino acids: CANGFRSSYEQYF. The CDR3 DNA follows: TGTGCTAATGGTTTCCGAAGCTCCTACGAGCAGTACTTC. This chain joins TRBV12-5 and TRBJ2-7; D unresolved. The CDR3 loop spans 13 amino acids. The V gene's germline CDR1 is LGHNT and CDR2 FRNRAP.

In the case of this clonotype: A much larger clone differs by one base, so this may be a read error. The chain recombines TRBV7-9 with TRBJ1-6; D gene ambiguous. The germline V and J ends were trimmed by 1 base and 8 bases, with 3 bases remaining between them. The CDR3 consists of 12 residues. Per germline, CDR1 SEHNR and CDR2 FQNEAQ (reference sequence). CDR3 protein: CASSLVHSPLHF. The CDR3 DNA reads as TGTGCCAGCAGCTTAGTCCATTCACCCCTCCACTTT.

On this clonotype itself: A read error may explain this, as a much larger clone is one base away. The chain is built from TRBV28 and TRBJ2-7, with 9 bases matching TRBD2. With V trimmed by 10 bases and J by 0 bases, 10 bases remained unmatched. Per germline, CDR1 MDHEN and CDR2 SYDVKM. The CDR3 has 15 amino acids. The CDR3 bases are TGTGCCAACAGCGTGACTAGCGGAAGCTCCTACGAGCAGTACTTC. Translation: CANSVTSGSSYEQYF.

Remarks on this clonotype: One end of the junction is discordant with germline, which a read error may explain. V gene TRBV11-2 combines with J gene TRBJ2-5; D is perhaps TRBD2 (6 bases). CDR3 length equals 16 residues. CDR1 and CDR2 (germline): SGHAT, FQNNGV. CDR3 in DNA: TGTGCCAGAAGATCCCGGGACTTGGCCCACCAAGAGACTCAGTACTTC. Amino acids: CARRSRDLAHQETQYF.

The genes are TRBV7-3 and TRBJ2-3, with D uncertain. CDR1 and CDR2 from the germline V gene are SGHTA and FQGTGA. CDR3 length: 15 residues. V lost 4 bases to trimming and J lost 0 bases, with 11 bases between them. CDR3 in DNA: TGTGCCAGCAGCTCAGACATGTCTAGCACAGATACGCAGTATTTT. Translating it yields CASSSDMSSTDTQYF.

As concerns this clonotype: Because the CDR3 is missing its conserved closing phenylalanine or tryptophan, this is likely a read error. DNA of the CDR3: TGCACCAGCAGCCCGGACCCGGGACAGCAAGAGACCCAGTACCTC. Protein product: CTSSPDPGQQETQYL. The chain has TRBV4-1 and TRBJ2-5, with 7 bases identical to TRBD1. This CDR3 has 15 residues. CDR1 and CDR2 (germline): MGHRA, YSYEKL.

As regards this clonotype: The CDR3 carries no conserved terminal phenylalanine or tryptophan, so it likely arises from a read error. This CDR3 is CASSFQNTWELFS. In DNA form, the CDR3 reads TGTGCCAGTAGTTTTCAGAATACCTGGGAGCTGTTTTCT. The rearrangement links TRBV12-3 or TRBV12-4 to TRBJ2-2; no reliable D call. The CDR3 is made up of 13 amino acids.

With regard to this clonotype: One end of the junction fails to match germline, which may point to a read error. The gene calls are TRBV11-2 and TRBJ2-7; the D gene is possibly TRBD2 (6 bases). Germline V gene data show CDR1 as SGHAT and CDR2 as FQNNGV. The CDR3 loop spans 15 amino acids. The CDR3 DNA follows: TGTGTCAGCAGCCAATATTCGGGAGAGGGCTACGAGCATTACTTC. It translates to CVSSQYSGEGYEHYF.

This clonotype was counted many times. The V gene is TRBV6-1, the J gene TRBJ1-5; 7 bases are a match to TRBD1. Germline trimming cut 4 bases from V and 4 bases from J; bases unmatched to any gene: 7. CDR3 length: 15 residues. Germline CDR1 MNHNS, CDR2 SASEGT. CDR3 in DNA: TGTGCCAGCAGTGTCCTCAGGACAGGTAATCAGCCCCAGCATTTT. This translates into CASSVLRTGNQPQHF.

This clonotype was observed a single time. CDR3 nucleotide sequence: TGCATTGTTGAAGACCCCTCTAAGGCAGATACGCAGTATTTT. This sequence encodes CIVEDPSKADTQYF. The chain has TRBV29-1 and TRBJ2-3; no clear D. The CDR3 runs to 14 residues. Germline V gives CDR1 SQVTM, CDR2 ANQGSEA.

The J gene is TRBJ1-2, the V gene TRBV11-2; no reliable D call. The germline CDR1 and CDR2 sequences are SGHAT and FQNNGV. There are 13 residues in the CDR3. V shed 0 bases and J shed 11 bases, with 13 bases lying between them. This CDR3 is CASSLDGNCGYTF. The CDR3 nucleotides are TGTGCCAGCAGCTTAGATGGGAACTGTGGTTACACCTTC.